Listed below are T cell receptor beta chains from one sample, sequenced in a study of blood T cell repertoires in COVID-19. TCRdb's table, derived via immunoSEQ multiplex PCR, lists solely in-frame clones and lacks some. The data show fewer than 30,000 clones, with roughly 85% seen just once and 25% held by the top ten. The sequenced sample consisted of peripheral blood. All receptors come from a human donor in a cohort sampled during active COVID-19. The CDR3 runs from the conserved cysteine through the conserved F or W. Clone size is not always given. Where it is, it says once, few, many or a class for expanded clones.

V gene | clone size | CDR3 protein
TRBV12-5 | . | CASGGQGNTEAFF
TRBV6-2/TRBV6-3 | . | CASSYFPENTEAFF
TRBV12-3/TRBV12-4 | once | CASSLQSGGGYTF
TRBV20-1 | . | CSASERVIDEQYF
TRBV6-2/TRBV6-3 | . | CASSPTAPHQPQHF
TRBV15 | . | CATSKDGTEETQYF
TRBV15 | . | CATSRDDRGRWADTQYF
TRBV10-3 | . | CAISESGTINQPQHF
TRBV6-5 | . | CASSYRTGGTYEQYF
TRBV18 | . | CASSVRGVQETQYF
TRBV7-9 | . | CASSWRERNTEAFF
TRBV6-2/TRBV6-3 | . | CASRPGTGRAGELFF
TRBV6-5 | . | CASSYSNFNTEAFF
TRBV7-9 | . | CASSLGGDTGELFF
TRBV9 | . | CASSVASTGEAFF
TRBV7-2 | . | CASSLGRGQPQHF
TRBV12-5 | . | CASGLFGTGRALAYEQYF
TRBV4-1 | . | CASSDSAGNVLEQYF
TRBV4-1 | . | CASSHPTGVYEQYF
TRBV18 | . | CASSPGRSTDTQYF
TRBV7-9 | . | CASRPTANTGELFF
TRBV20-1 | . | CSANRGYTF
TRBV9 | . | CASSAPRSRTSQHF
TRBV7-9 | . | CASSLAGGFSYEQYF
TRBV14 | . | CASSVGGEQYF
TRBV27 | . | CASSSSSRGRESNSPLHF
TRBV5-1 | . | CASSLTGINEKLFF
TRBV6-5 | . | CASKYRGQGTDTQYF
TRBV7-3 | once | CASSPKRGGYNEQFF
TRBV6-6 | . | CASSYSGQGWNEQFF
TRBV5-4 | . | CASSAGSETQYF
TRBV19 | . | CASSLAGYTGELFF
TRBV24-1 | . | CATSDPGQGANEKLFF
TRBV30 | few | CAWTLEGARQPQHF
TRBV7-3 | . | CASSPQARTANTEAFF
TRBV7-7 | . | CASSPGTSGGVGQFF
TRBV19 | . | CASSQGLQPQHF
TRBV7-2 | . | CASSLDLSRNEQFF
TRBV5-8 | . | CASSLAWTVNYGYTF
TRBV28 | . | CASSASGGQPQETQYF
TRBV7-2 | . | CASSLVGSGGSFAFF
TRBV11-3 | . | CASSLDTGLTKNIQYF
TRBV19 | . | CASSMDSHGFLYEQYF
TRBV6-5 | . | CASSYPGVPEQYF
TRBV9 | . | CASSISGTGSQPQHF
TRBV12-3/TRBV12-4 | . | CASTIQSSYGYTF
TRBV11-1 | . | CASSFPRDGGAETQYF
TRBV5-1 | . | CASSSTLAGGLSGELFF
TRBV9 | . | CASSVLSGGHSGNTIYF
TRBV18 | . | CASSPQAGALDNEQFF
TRBV5-4 | . | CASSEGRFYNEQFF
TRBV27 | . | CASIPTGGSSYNEQFF